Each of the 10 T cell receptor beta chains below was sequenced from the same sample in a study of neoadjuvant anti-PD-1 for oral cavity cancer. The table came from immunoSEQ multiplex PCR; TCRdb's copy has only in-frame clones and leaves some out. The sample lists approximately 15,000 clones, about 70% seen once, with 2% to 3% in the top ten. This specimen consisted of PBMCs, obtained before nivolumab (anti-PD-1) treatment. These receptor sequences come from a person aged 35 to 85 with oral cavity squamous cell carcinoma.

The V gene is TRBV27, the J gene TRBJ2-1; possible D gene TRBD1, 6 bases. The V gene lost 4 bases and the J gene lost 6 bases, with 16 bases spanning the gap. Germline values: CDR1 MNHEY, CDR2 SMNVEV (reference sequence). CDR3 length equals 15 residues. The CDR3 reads CASSSNGEGVNEQFF. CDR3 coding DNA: TGTGCCAGCAGTTCCAACGGAGAGGGGGTCAATGAGCAGTTCTTC.

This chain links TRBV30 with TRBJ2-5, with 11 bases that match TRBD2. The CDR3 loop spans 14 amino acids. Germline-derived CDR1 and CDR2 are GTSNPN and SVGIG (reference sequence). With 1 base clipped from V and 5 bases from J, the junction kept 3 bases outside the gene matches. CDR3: CAWSGLAGGETQYF. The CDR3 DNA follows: TGTGCCTGGAGTGGATTAGCGGGAGGGGAGACCCAGTACTTC.

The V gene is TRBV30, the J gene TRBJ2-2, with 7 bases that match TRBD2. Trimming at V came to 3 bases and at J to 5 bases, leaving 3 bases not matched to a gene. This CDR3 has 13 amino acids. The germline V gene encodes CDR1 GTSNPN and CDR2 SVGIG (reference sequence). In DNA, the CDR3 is TGTGCCTGGAGGCGGGAGCCGACCGGGGAGCTGTTTTTT. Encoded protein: CAWRREPTGELFF.

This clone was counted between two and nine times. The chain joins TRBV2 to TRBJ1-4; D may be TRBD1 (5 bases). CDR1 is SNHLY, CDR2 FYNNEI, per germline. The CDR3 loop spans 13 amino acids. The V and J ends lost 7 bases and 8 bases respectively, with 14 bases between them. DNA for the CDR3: TGTGCCAGCACCTGGGGACGCGAGGAAAAACTGTTTTTT. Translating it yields CASTWGREEKLFF.

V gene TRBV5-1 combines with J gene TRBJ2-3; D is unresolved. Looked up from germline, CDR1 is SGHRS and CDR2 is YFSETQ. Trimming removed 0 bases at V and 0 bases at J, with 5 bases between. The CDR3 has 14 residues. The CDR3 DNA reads TGCGCCAGCAGCTTGGTGGATAGCACAGATACGCAGTATTTT. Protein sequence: CASSLVDSTDTQYF. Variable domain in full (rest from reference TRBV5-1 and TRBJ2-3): KAGVTQTPRYLIKTRGQQVTLSCSPISGHRSVSWYQQTPGQGLQFLFEYFSETQRNKGNFPGRFSGRQFSNSRSEMNVSTLELGDSALYLCASSLVDSTDTQYFGPGTRLTVL.

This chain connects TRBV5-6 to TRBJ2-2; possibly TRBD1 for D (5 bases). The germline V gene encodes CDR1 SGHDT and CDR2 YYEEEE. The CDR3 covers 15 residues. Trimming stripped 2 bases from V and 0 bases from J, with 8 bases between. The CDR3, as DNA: TGTGCCAGCAGCTTAGGCAGGGCGAACACCGGGGAGCTGTTTTTT. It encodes CASSLGRANTGELFF.

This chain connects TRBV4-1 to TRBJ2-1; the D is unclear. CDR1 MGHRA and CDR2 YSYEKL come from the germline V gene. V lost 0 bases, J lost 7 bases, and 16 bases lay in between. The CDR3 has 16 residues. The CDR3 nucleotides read TGCGCCAGCAGCCAAGATCCCTTAAAGTTCCCTAATGAGCAGTTCTTC. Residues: CASSQDPLKFPNEQFF.

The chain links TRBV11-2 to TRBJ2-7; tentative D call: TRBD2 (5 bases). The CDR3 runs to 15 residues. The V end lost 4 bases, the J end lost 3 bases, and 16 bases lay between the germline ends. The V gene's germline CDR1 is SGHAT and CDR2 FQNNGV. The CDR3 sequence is CASSSPRRTLYEQYF. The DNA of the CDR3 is TGTGCCAGCAGCTCCCCGAGGAGGACGCTCTACGAGCAGTACTTC. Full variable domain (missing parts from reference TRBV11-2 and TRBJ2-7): EAGVAQSPRYKIIEKRQSVAFWCNPISGHATLYWYQQILGQGPKLLIQFQNNGVVDDSQLPKDRFSAERLKGVDSTLKIQPAKLEDSAVYLCASSSPRRTLYEQYFGPGTRLTVT.

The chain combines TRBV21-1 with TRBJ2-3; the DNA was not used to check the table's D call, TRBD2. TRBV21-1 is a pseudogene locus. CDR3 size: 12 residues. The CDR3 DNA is TGTGCCAGCAGCAACGGGGGAGATACGCAGTATTTT. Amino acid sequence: CASSNGGDTQYF.

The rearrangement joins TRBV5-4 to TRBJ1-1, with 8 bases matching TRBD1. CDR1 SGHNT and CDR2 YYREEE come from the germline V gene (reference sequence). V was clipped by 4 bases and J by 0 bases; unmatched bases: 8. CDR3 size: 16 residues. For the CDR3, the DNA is TGTGCCAGCAGCACTGGCCAGGGGGCCATGAACACTGAAGCTTTCTTT. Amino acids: CASSTGQGAMNTEAFF.